Below, 17 T cell receptor beta chains from the same sample are listed, as sequenced in a study of cytomegalovirus exposure and HLA in healthy donors. With 60 Vbeta and 13 Jbeta primers, the PCR was carried out. TCRdb's table, derived via immunoSEQ multiplex PCR, lists solely in-frame clones and lacks some. The sample has more than 120,000 clones; over 75% are singletons. Sequencing was done on a sample of PBMCs. The receptors derive from a woman under 40 in good health and CMV-seronegative.

This clone has only one observation. The chain couples TRBV27 to TRBJ1-5; the D gene is possibly TRBD1 (5 bases). Germline CDR1 is MNHEY and CDR2 is SMNVEV (reference sequence). CDR3 length: 13 amino acids. V lost 3 bases to trimming and J lost 5 bases, with 8 bases between them. CDR3: CASSLIRDQPQHF. The DNA of the CDR3 is TGTGCCAGCAGTTTGATCAGGGATCAGCCCCAGCATTTT.

The genes are TRBV6-5 and TRBJ2-1; 8 bases agree with TRBD2. J was trimmed by 9 bases and V by 6 bases; bases with no gene match: 10. Germline-derived CDR1 and CDR2 are MNHEY and SVGAGI. This CDR3 is 14 amino acids long. The CDR3 DNA sequence: TGTGCCAGCAGAGGGAGTCTAGCGGGTCTTGAGCAGTTCTTC. Translating gives CASRGSLAGLEQFF.

The rearrangement links TRBV4-1 to TRBJ2-3; D unclear. V was cut by 0 bases and J by 3 bases, with 4 bases left in between. The CDR3 sequence is 13 residues long. The germline gives CDR1 MGHRA, CDR2 YSYEKL. The CDR3 DNA reads as TGCGCCAGCAGCCAAGACGGGACAGATACGCAGTATTTT. Encoded protein: CASSQDGTDTQYF.

The chain couples TRBV14 to TRBJ2-2; D unclear. CDR1 SGHDN and CDR2 FVKESK come from the germline V gene. The CDR3 extends over 14 amino acids. The V end was cut by 4 bases, the J end by 2 bases, with 8 bases between. CDR3 bases: TGTGCCAGCAGCCGCGCCGTTAACACCGGGGAGCTGTTTTTT. This translates into CASSRAVNTGELFF.

The V gene is TRBV6-5, the J gene TRBJ2-7; 8 nucleotides agree with TRBD2. CDR3 length equals 15 residues. Trimming took 8 bases from V and 0 from J; bases not matched to a gene: 9. The germline gives CDR1 MNHEY, CDR2 SVGAGI. In nucleotides, the CDR3 is TGTGCCAGCCGACACCTAGCGGGCCGCTCCTACGAGCAGTACTTC. It encodes CASRHLAGRSYEQYF.

This chain connects TRBV18 to TRBJ2-1; D perhaps matches TRBD2 (5 bases). Trimming shortened V by 0 bases and J by 4 bases, and 7 bases separated the two germline ends. This CDR3 region has 14 residues. Germline V lookup: CDR1 KGHSH, CDR2 LQKENI. The DNA for the CDR3 is TGTGCCAGCTCACCACCCCCGGGATACAATGAGCAGTTCTTC. Its translation: CASSPPPGYNEQFF.

The chain joins TRBV5-1 to TRBJ2-7, with 8 bases matching TRBD1. The CDR3 totals 15 residues. Germline assignment: CDR1 SGHRS and CDR2 YFSETQ. The V segment lost 5 bases and the J segment 0 bases; nucleotides outside the gene matches: 7. CDR3 amino acids: CASRQDRVGSYEQYF. The CDR3 region has the DNA TGCGCCAGCAGGCAGGACAGGGTCGGCTCCTACGAGCAGTACTTC.

Only a few counts were recorded for this clone. J is TRBJ1-2 and V is TRBV5-1, with 8 bases aligning to TRBD1. The V and J ends lost 4 bases and 4 bases, in that order; junction bases with no gene match: 12. The CDR3 totals 16 residues. Germline V gene data show CDR1 as SGHRS and CDR2 as YFSETQ. DNA of the CDR3: TGCGCCAGCAGCCCGACAACCAGGGGGCGCGCCTATGGCTACACCTTC. Translated, it gives CASSPTTRGRAYGYTF.

Remarks on this clone: Other DNA sequences in the same sample also yield this CDR3. This chain connects TRBV5-4 to TRBJ1-6; 9 nucleotides match TRBD1. The CDR3 is 15 residues long. CDR1 is SGHNT, CDR2 YYREEE, per germline (reference sequence). The V segment lost 3 bases and the J segment 7 bases; nucleotides outside the gene matches: 5. DNA for the CDR3: TGTGCCAGCAGCTCGGGACAGGGTAGAAATTCACCCCTCCACTTT. Translating it yields CASSSGQGRNSPLHF. Full variable domain (outside the CDR3, taken from reference TRBV5-4 and TRBJ1-6): ETGVTQSPTHLIKTRGQQVTLRCSSQSGHNTVSWYQQALGQGPQFIFQYYREEENGRGNFPPRFSGLQFPNYSSELNVNALELDDSALYLCASSSGQGRNSPLHFGNGTRLTVT.

This clone came up a few times. The chain recombines TRBV2 with TRBJ1-1; D is undetermined. Per germline, CDR1 SNHLY and CDR2 FYNNEI. V was trimmed by 8 bases and J by 4 bases, leaving 17 bases between them. The CDR3 has 14 amino acids. The DNA of the CDR3 is TGTGCCAGCCTCGGCCGCCAACGGGGCACTGAAGCTTTCTTT. Translated: CASLGRQRGTEAFF.

The chain has TRBV5-4 and TRBJ2-1; 7 nucleotides line up with TRBD2. J was trimmed by 5 bases and V by 2 bases; bases with no gene match: 4. Germline V CDR1 and CDR2: SGHNT, YYREEE (reference sequence). The CDR3 consists of 14 residues. CDR3 residues: CASSFASGNNEQFF. The CDR3 region has the DNA TGTGCCAGCAGCTTCGCTAGCGGAAACAATGAGCAGTTCTTC.

The rearrangement links TRBV7-2 to TRBJ1-6, with D unclear. The V end lost 1 base, the J end lost 8 bases, and 6 bases lay between the germline ends. In germline, CDR1 is SGHTA, CDR2 FQGNSA. The CDR3 covers 13 residues. The CDR3 DNA reads TGTGCCAGCAGCTTAGTAGTTGATTCACCCCTCCACTTT. It encodes CASSLVVDSPLHF.

The chain links TRBV30 to TRBJ1-6; 7 bases align to TRBD1. CDR1 and CDR2 from the germline V gene are GTSNPN and SVGIG (reference sequence). V was clipped by 4 bases and J by 5 bases; unmatched bases: 2. The CDR3 has 13 residues. CDR3 protein: CAWTGTDNSPLHF. The DNA of the CDR3 is TGTGCCTGGACCGGGACAGATAATTCACCCCTCCACTTT.

The chain couples TRBV10-1 to TRBJ2-7, with 8 bases fitting TRBD1. Germline CDR1 and CDR2: WNHNN and SYGVQD (reference sequence). V was clipped by 5 bases and J by 2 bases; unmatched bases: 2. The CDR3 length is 13 residues. CDR3: CASSQDRAYEQYF. The DNA of the CDR3 is TGCGCCAGCAGTCAGGACAGGGCCTACGAGCAGTACTTC.

This chain links TRBV11-2 with TRBJ2-2; 7 bases line up with TRBD1. There are 16 residues in the CDR3. The germline CDR1 and CDR2 sequences are SGHAT and FQNNGV. Unmatched junction bases numbered 6, after V lost 5 bases and J lost 0 bases. CDR3 residues: CASSQEQGTNTGELFF. The CDR3 bases are TGTGCCAGCAGCCAAGAACAGGGGACGAACACCGGGGAGCTGTTTTTT.

J is TRBJ2-5 and V is TRBV29-1, with a possible D match to TRBD2 (5 bases). V lost 4 bases to trimming and J lost 6 bases, with 6 bases between them. Germline CDR1 reads SQVTM; CDR2 reads ANQGSEA. The CDR3 consists of 10 residues. The chain's CDR3 is CSVGEQTQYF. The CDR3 DNA sequence: TGCAGCGTTGGGGAGCAGACCCAGTACTTC. Supplemented by reference TRBV29-1 and TRBJ2-5, the full variable domain reads SAVISQKPSRDICQRGTSLTIQCQVDSQVTMMFWYRQQPGQSLTLIATANQGSEATYESGFVIDKFPISRPNLTFSTLTVSNMSPEDSSIYLCSVGEQTQYFGPGTRLLVL.

The gene calls are TRBV6-1 and TRBJ1-4, with TRBD1 as a possible D gene (5 bases). From germline, CDR1 is MNHNS and CDR2 SASEGT. Trimming removed 6 bases from V and 8 bases from J, with 10 bases in between. This CDR3 region has 12 residues. CDR3 coding DNA: TGTGCCAGCAGGAAAAACAGGGAAAAACTGTTTTTT. Residues: CASRKNREKLFF.